This TCR beta chain was sequenced during a study of cytomegalovirus exposure and HLA in healthy donors. Study outcomes and limitations: 150 to 200 TCR beta chains were listed as cytomegalovirus-associated. Most observed TCR sequences were rare, whereas some public TCRs were detected in many donors.

Clones were sequenced by immunoSEQ multiplex PCR, and TCRdb holds only the in-frame ones, with some missing. The sample shows fewer than 120,000 clones, 88% of them seen only once. The donors were in the roughly 130-subject validation cohort, distinct from the roughly 720-subject first cohort. On this clone itself: What it binds is not known.

Looked up from germline, CDR1 is SGDLS and CDR2 is YYNGEE. The V gene end was trimmed by 0 bases and the J gene end by 7 bases; junction bases not matched to a gene: 10. The CDR3 is 16 amino acids. The specimen sequenced was PBMCs. The J gene is TRBJ2-1, the V gene TRBV9; 7 nucleotides align to TRBD2. The clonotype originates from a woman aged 30 to 39 in good health and CMV-seropositive. CDR3 bases: TGTGCCAGCAGCGTAGTCGGTGGGAGGGCCGATAATGAGCAGTTCTTC. Protein sequence: CASSVVGGRADNEQFF.